The clone carrying this TCR beta chain was picked up a small number of times. What it binds is unknown. The CDR3 has 14 amino acids. CDR1 is MDHEN, CDR2 SYDVKM, per germline. The J segment lost 6 bases and the V segment lost 6 bases, leaving 8 bases of the junction unmatched. This entry comes from a study of neoadjuvant anti-PD-1 for oral cavity cancer. Whole-study findings and limits: TCR analyses covered only a few patients per response group.

Most PBMC samples had 480 ng input DNA in six replicates. TCRdb's copy holds only in-frame clones and misses some; the assay was immunoSEQ multiplex PCR. The sample contains 12,000 to 15,000 clones, around 62% of which appear only once. PBMCs were not maintained or expanded in culture before analysis. This TCR came from a person aged 40 to 85 with oral cavity squamous cell carcinoma. The sample consisted of PBMCs, taken before nivolumab (anti-PD-1) treatment. The chain uses TRBV28 and TRBJ2-1; 7 nucleotides agree with TRBD2. CDR3 amino acids: CASRAGVRLNEQFF. As DNA, the CDR3 is TGTGCCAGCAGGGCGGGAGTTAGGCTCAATGAGCAGTTCTTC.